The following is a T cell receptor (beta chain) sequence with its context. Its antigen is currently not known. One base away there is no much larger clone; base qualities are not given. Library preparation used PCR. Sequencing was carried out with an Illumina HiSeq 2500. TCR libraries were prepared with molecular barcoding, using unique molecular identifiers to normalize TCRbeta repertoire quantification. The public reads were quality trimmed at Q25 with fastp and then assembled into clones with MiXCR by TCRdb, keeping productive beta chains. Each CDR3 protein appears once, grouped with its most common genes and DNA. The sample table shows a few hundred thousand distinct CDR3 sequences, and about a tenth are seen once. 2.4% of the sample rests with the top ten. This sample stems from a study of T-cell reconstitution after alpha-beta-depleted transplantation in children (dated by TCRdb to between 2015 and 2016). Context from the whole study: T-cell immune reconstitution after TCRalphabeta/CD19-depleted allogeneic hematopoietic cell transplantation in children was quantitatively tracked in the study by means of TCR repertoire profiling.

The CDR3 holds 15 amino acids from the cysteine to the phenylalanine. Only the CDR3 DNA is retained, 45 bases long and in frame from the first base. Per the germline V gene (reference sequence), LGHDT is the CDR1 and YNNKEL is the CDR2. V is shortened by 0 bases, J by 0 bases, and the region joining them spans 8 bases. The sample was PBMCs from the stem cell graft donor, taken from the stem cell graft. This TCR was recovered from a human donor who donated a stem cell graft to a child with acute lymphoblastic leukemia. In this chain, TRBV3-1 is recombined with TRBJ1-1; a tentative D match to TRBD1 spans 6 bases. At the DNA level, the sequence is TGTGCCAGCAGCCAAGAAAACAGGGTGAACACTGAAGCTTTCTTT. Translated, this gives CASSQENRVNTEAFF.